This TCR beta chain was sequenced for a study of tumor and adjacent non-tumor tissue in lung cancer. This clonotype occurred a few times. The germline V gene has CDR1 SEHNR and CDR2 FQNEAQ (reference sequence). V was trimmed by 7 bases and J by 4 bases, leaving 7 bases between them. The CDR3 spans 11 residues. Three rounds of nested PCR, following a modified ARM-PCR protocol, produced the TCRbeta library. TCRdb called the multiplex PCR reads again in MiXCR, with one record for every CDR3 protein. In the table there are some 200,000 distinct CDR3 sequences, 71% of which are singletons. RNA was extracted from bulk tissue without any cell sorting.

Sample: lung tumor tissue. The chain carries TRBV7-9 and TRBJ1-1; no definite D call. The sequence was collected from a man in his 60s with non-small cell lung cancer. CDR3 nucleotide sequence: TGTGCCAGCACCGACTTCACTGAAGCTTTCTTT. Protein sequence: CASTDFTEAFF.